This TCR beta chain was obtained from a study of blood T cell repertoires in COVID-19. Germline trimming cut 8 bases from V and 8 bases from J; bases unmatched to any gene: 11. Germline V gene sequence: CDR1 MNHEY, CDR2 SMNVEV (reference sequence). This CDR3 region has 13 residues. Here immunoSEQ multiplex PCR was the method, and the copy in TCRdb shows in-frame clones only, minus some. The data contain 110,000 to 150,000 clones, 88% of them singletons. The chain has TRBV27 and TRBJ1-1, with 7 bases that match TRBD1. The receptor was isolated from a man aged 45-60 years with active or convalescent COVID-19. Sequences were obtained from peripheral blood. The CDR3 loop is CASRGGGSSEAFF. CDR3 nucleotides: TGTGCCAGCCGCGGAGGGGGCAGTTCCGAAGCTTTCTTT.